The rows below give T cell receptor beta chains drawn from one sample of a study of shared clonotypes between healthy human individuals. The method was immunoSEQ multiplex PCR; TCRdb's version includes in-frame clones alone and lacks a portion of them. The table records roughly 1 million clones, approximately 68% of them present only once. The sequenced sample was memory CD4+ T cells sorted from blood. Receptors were obtained from a young man in good health. Both conserved end residues are trimmed from each CDR3. A clone size is listed for some rows: how often the clone was seen (once, few, many), or a class if it is expanded.

j_gene: TRBJ2-1; v_gene: TRBV7-7; abundance: NA; CDR3aa: ASSLETASEEQF
j_gene: TRBJ1-5; v_gene: TRBV5-5; abundance: NA; CDR3aa: ASSLVDGINQPQH
j_gene: TRBJ2-5; v_gene: TRBV5-1; abundance: NA; CDR3aa: ASSSRAGETQY
j_gene: TRBJ1-4; v_gene: TRBV9; abundance: NA; CDR3aa: ASSVEATNEKLF
j_gene: TRBJ2-7; v_gene: TRBV11-2; abundance: NA; CDR3aa: ASSLDRSYEQY
j_gene: TRBJ2-1; v_gene: TRBV6-4; abundance: NA; CDR3aa: ASSRTIIKRAIYNEQF
j_gene: TRBJ2-1; v_gene: TRBV7-8; abundance: NA; CDR3aa: ASSLGGTSGSKGQF
j_gene: TRBJ2-7; v_gene: TRBV7-2; abundance: NA; CDR3aa: ASSLLANYEQY
j_gene: TRBJ1-1; v_gene: TRBV9; abundance: NA; CDR3aa: ASSPSEGRVAF
j_gene: TRBJ1-4; v_gene: TRBV5-1; abundance: NA; CDR3aa: ASSFQGMDEKLF
j_gene: TRBJ2-7; v_gene: TRBV10-3; abundance: NA; CDR3aa: AIGLTYEQY
j_gene: TRBJ1-6; v_gene: TRBV5-1; abundance: many; CDR3aa: ASSLGLPQGGRKSSPLH
j_gene: TRBJ1-1; v_gene: TRBV6-6; abundance: NA; CDR3aa: ASILRTGMNTEAF
j_gene: TRBJ2-3; v_gene: TRBV6-1; abundance: NA; CDR3aa: ASSEGGDTQY
j_gene: TRBJ2-5; v_gene: TRBV6-5; abundance: NA; CDR3aa: ARPSTSGGAETQY
j_gene: TRBJ2-7; v_gene: TRBV7-9; abundance: NA; CDR3aa: ASSSAGEQY
j_gene: TRBJ2-3; v_gene: TRBV2; abundance: NA; CDR3aa: ASSEQGTSTDTQY
j_gene: TRBJ2-7; v_gene: TRBV5-1; abundance: NA; CDR3aa: ASSPAGGGEQY
j_gene: TRBJ1-1; v_gene: TRBV6-1; abundance: NA; CDR3aa: ASSPQGGLDEAF
j_gene: TRBJ1-5; v_gene: TRBV19; abundance: NA; CDR3aa: ASSEMVRQPQH
j_gene: TRBJ2-1; v_gene: TRBV7-6; abundance: NA; CDR3aa: ASSLTGPPPNEQF
j_gene: TRBJ1-5; v_gene: TRBV19; abundance: NA; CDR3aa: ASSIAGGRVRAFNSNQPQH
j_gene: TRBJ1-1; v_gene: TRBV5-1; abundance: NA; CDR3aa: ASSLMPSNTEAF
j_gene: TRBJ2-5; v_gene: TRBV9; abundance: NA; CDR3aa: ASSVGGHRTGAQY
j_gene: TRBJ2-7; v_gene: TRBV7-2; abundance: NA; CDR3aa: ASSLASGRMNSYEQY
j_gene: TRBJ1-2; v_gene: TRBV11-1; abundance: NA; CDR3aa: ASSFTGDYGYT
j_gene: TRBJ2-3; v_gene: TRBV5-1; abundance: NA; CDR3aa: ASSPVGGGGIDTQY
j_gene: TRBJ1-2; v_gene: TRBV5-5; abundance: NA; CDR3aa: ASSWGTGAYYGYT
j_gene: TRBJ1-1; v_gene: TRBV5-1; abundance: NA; CDR3aa: ASSLDRGRAF
j_gene: TRBJ1-5; v_gene: TRBV5-5; abundance: once; CDR3aa: ASSLAVGSNQPQH
j_gene: TRBJ2-2; v_gene: TRBV5-1; abundance: NA; CDR3aa: ASSLRTYTGELF
j_gene: TRBJ1-3; v_gene: TRBV5-6; abundance: NA; CDR3aa: ASSPLGGPYSGNTIY
j_gene: TRBJ2-2; v_gene: TRBV18; abundance: once; CDR3aa: ASSPSAAGELF
j_gene: TRBJ1-2; v_gene: TRBV2; abundance: few; CDR3aa: ASSSFLGTGSSGYT
j_gene: TRBJ2-5; v_gene: TRBV6-6; abundance: NA; CDR3aa: ASSYPQGQETQY
j_gene: TRBJ2-4; v_gene: TRBV5-5; abundance: NA; CDR3aa: ASSFLAGITAGNIQY
j_gene: TRBJ1-4; v_gene: TRBV4-3; abundance: NA; CDR3aa: ASSQESQGARNEKLF
j_gene: TRBJ1-1; v_gene: TRBV7-2; abundance: NA; CDR3aa: ASCPGQAYQDTEAF
j_gene: TRBJ2-5; v_gene: TRBV13; abundance: NA; CDR3aa: ASSLSLRSGSETQY
j_gene: TRBJ1-1; v_gene: TRBV18; abundance: NA; CDR3aa: ASRGDQNTEAF